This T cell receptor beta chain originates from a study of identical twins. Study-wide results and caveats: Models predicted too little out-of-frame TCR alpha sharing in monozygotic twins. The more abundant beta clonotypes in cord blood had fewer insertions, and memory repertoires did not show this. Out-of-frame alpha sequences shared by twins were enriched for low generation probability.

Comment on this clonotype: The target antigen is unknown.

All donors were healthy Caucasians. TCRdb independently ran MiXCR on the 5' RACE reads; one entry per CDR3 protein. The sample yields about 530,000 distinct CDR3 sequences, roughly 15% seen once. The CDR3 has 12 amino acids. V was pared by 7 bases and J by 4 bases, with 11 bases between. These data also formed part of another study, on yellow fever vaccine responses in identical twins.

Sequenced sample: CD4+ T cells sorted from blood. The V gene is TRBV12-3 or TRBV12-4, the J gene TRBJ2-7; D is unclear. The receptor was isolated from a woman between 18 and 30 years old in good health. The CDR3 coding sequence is TGTGCCAGCACGGTCAGTCAGTACGAGCAGTACTTC. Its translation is CASTVSQYEQYF.